Presented here are 3 T cell receptor beta chains from one specimen sequenced in a study of vaccination and CD4 T cells after COVID-19. Scientists ran DNA taken from cultured CD4+ T cells through the Oncomine TCR Beta short-read assay for sequencing. TCRdb called the PCR reads again in MiXCR, with one record for every CDR3 protein. The table lists roughly 9,300 distinct CDR3 sequences, 55% to 75% of them singletons. The treatment: roughly ten-day PBMC culture with coronavirus spike peptide pools or control peptides (ViraFEST assay). No antigen has been assigned to these receptors. Sequencing was carried out using CD4+ T cells from blood, cultured in vitro. Receptor source: a human donor who had recovered from COVID-19.

In this sample, this clonotype turned up a few times. The chain joins TRBV7-8 to TRBJ1-2; possibly TRBD1 for D (5 bases). V was clipped by 1 base and J by 3 bases, with 6 bases between them. CDR3 length: 13 residues. The V gene's germline CDR1 is SGHVS and CDR2 FQNEAQ. DNA for the CDR3: TGTGCCAGCAGCTTAGGGGACCACTATGGCTACACCTTC. Encoded protein: CASSLGDHYGYTF.

The chain recombines TRBV19 with TRBJ2-7, with D possibly matching TRBD1 (5 bases). The V and J ends lost 5 bases and 4 bases respectively, with 12 bases between them. Germline loops: CDR1 LNHDA, CDR2 SQIVND (reference sequence). The CDR3 loop spans 13 amino acids. This CDR3 is CASSLNSGYEQYF. Here the CDR3 DNA reads TGTGCCAGTAGTCTCAATTCAGGGTACGAGCAGTACTTC. The full variable domain, with the rest looked up from reference TRBV19 and TRBJ2-7, is DGGITQSPKYLFRKEGQNVTLSCEQNLNHDAMYWYRQDPGQGLRLIYYSQIVNDFQKGDIAEGYSVSREKKESFPLTVTSAQKNPTAFYLCASSLNSGYEQYFGPGTRLTVT.

The J gene is TRBJ2-7, the V gene TRBV7-9; tentatively, D is TRBD2 (6 bases). V gave up 11 bases and J gave up 10 bases, with 21 bases separating them. This CDR3 has 12 amino acids. Germline CDR1 SEHNR, CDR2 FQNEAQ (reference sequence). CDR3: CAAGRDLNPQYF. The CDR3 DNA follows: TGTGCCGCGGGACGCGACCTTAATCCCCAGTACTTC.